This T cell receptor beta chain was captured by sequencing in a study of blood T cell repertoires in COVID-19. Across the study: Donors in the United States, Italy and Spain gave samples during acute or convalescent COVID-19.

Authors' methods: Reference gene primer amplification in the assay estimated nucleated cell counts. Measured with immunoSEQ multiplex PCR; TCRdb has only the in-frame clones, and not every one. V and J calls plus clone size are reproduced from that table; the DNA served to infer D and trimming. Here the sample spans roughly 100,000 clones, around 84% being singletons. Trimming at V came to 5 bases and at J to 6 bases, leaving 7 bases not matched to a gene. This CDR3 is built from 15 residues. From germline, CDR1 is MNHEY and CDR2 SVGEGT. This TCR came from a human donor in a cohort sampled during active COVID-19. Source material: peripheral blood. The genes are TRBV6-2 or TRBV6-3 and TRBJ1-6; 7 bases agree with TRBD1. The CDR3: CASSPFGTVNSPLHF. The CDR3 region has the DNA TGTGCCAGCAGTCCCTTCGGGACAGTTAATTCACCCCTCCACTTT.